The entry below gives a single TCR beta chain sequence along with its context. The specificity of this receptor is unknown. Per-base qualities were not stored, and no clone one base away is much larger. These data belong to a study of blood T cell repertoires in COVID-19 (dated by TCRdb to 2018 to 2020). Regarding the study in general: Collaborator samples came from the United States, Italy and Spain and covered acute and convalescent phases of COVID-19. HLA class I and class II types, where available, came from metadata supplied by the sample provider rather than from assay-based typing. Samples were obtained from the ongoing ImmuneRACE study (first 160 participants) and from 1,254 subjects provided by 6 global collaborators. Sample metadata almost always included a de-identified subject ID, COVID-19 status, age in years and sex. A freely available public database, intended as a resource for researchers studying the immune response to SARS-CoV-2, is where the repertoires were released. The prospective study material was composed of cDNA or gDNA derived from T cells, B-cell-depleted T cells, or PBMCs. The dataset comprised deeply sampled blood TCRbeta repertoires from subjects exposed to, actively infected with, or recovered from COVID-19. The paper's findings and limits, for the study overall: The amount of clinical and demographic metadata varied by source and participant and was provided uncurated.

The immunoSEQ Assay, a bias-controlled multiplex PCR, was used to amplify TCRbeta CDR3 regions from genomic DNA. Turning to the authors' computational methods: Nucleated cell counts per sample were estimated from amplification of reference gene primers within the assay. To quantify the absolute abundance of each unique TCRbeta CDR3 rearrangement, sequence reads were collapsed and filtered. For each sample, productive Simpson clonality was calculated by taking the square root of Simpson's diversity index across productive rearrangements. The source is immuneACCESS, and TCRdb retained only in-frame sequences with V and J called. Part of the clones is not carried over; for the studies checked, unresolved V genes explain less than half of this, and the remainder is unexplained. V, J and clone size derive from that table, while D and trimming were established from the DNA sequence. The sample records some 110,000 clones, 90% of which are singletons. The ten biggest clones cover approximately 1.9% of the sample.

CDR1 and CDR2, per the germline V gene (reference sequence), are LNHDA and SQIVND. After removal of 5 bases from V and 10 bases from J, the junction retains 12 bases not matched to a gene. The CDR3 runs 15 residues from the cysteine to the phenylalanine. The only DNA kept is the CDR3, 45 bases in frame from the first base. The collaborating institutions used their own protocols to collect whole blood in K2EDTA tubes. Collaborator samples were shipped for TCRbeta analysis as frozen whole blood, isolated PBMCs, or DNA extracted from either sample type. The rearrangement combines TRBV19 with TRBJ2-1; 9 middle bases align to TRBD1. The TCR sequence derives from a human donor with active COVID-19. The donor label of this sample is uncertain. The sequenced sample consisted of peripheral blood. The DNA sequence follows: TGTGCCAGTAGTTCCTGGACAGGGGTGACTGGGGAGCAGTTCTTC. It is translated as CASSSWTGVTGEQFF.